This T cell receptor beta chain was identified during a study of beta chain features in type 1 diabetes. Every donor provided one heparinised blood draw, which averaged about 120 mL. Per the germline V gene, CDR1 is MNHEY and CDR2 is SVGAGI. The CDR3 covers 14 residues. V was trimmed by 5 bases and J by 0 bases, leaving 8 bases between them. The whole isolated RNA underwent reverse transcription, so sequencing captured expressed TCRB transcripts. Each sample of naive, central memory or regulatory T cells had, on average, around 3.5 million reads. Measured with immunoSEQ multiplex PCR; TCRdb has only the in-frame clones, and not every one. The sample has more than 95,000 clones; 15% to 20% are singletons. Study-wide points: More deletions and fewer insertions at VDJ junctions were found in patients with type 1 diabetes. Moderately but significantly shorter TCRB CDR3s were found in Type 1 diabetes patients in all four CD4+ subsets.

This clone was observed a handful of times. Its antigen is currently unknown. This rearrangement joins TRBV6-5 to TRBJ2-1; D gene unclear. Sequencing was performed on central memory CD4+ T cells from blood. The origin of this receptor is a man younger than 30 with type 1 diabetes. The CDR3 DNA follows: TGTGCCAGCAGTCTACGGAGCTCCTACAATGAGCAGTTCTTC. Its protein product is CASSLRSSYNEQFF.